These 23 T cell receptor beta chains were sequenced from one sample in a study of T cell responses to AZD1222 COVID-19 vaccine. TCRdb's copy holds only in-frame clones and misses some; the assay was immunoSEQ multiplex PCR. The repertoire holds fewer than 110,000 clones, with roughly nine tenths as singletons. The material was peripheral blood, obtained 28 days after the second AZD1222 dose. These receptors were obtained from an adult who received the AZD1222 COVID-19 vaccine.

The chain joins TRBV6-5 to TRBJ2-7; 8 bases match TRBD1. The CDR3 consists of 14 residues. Trimming took 6 bases from V and 0 from J; bases not matched to a gene: 4. Germline V lookup: CDR1 MNHEY, CDR2 SVGAGI. DNA for the CDR3: TGTGCCAGCAGCCGGGACAGGATCTCCTACGAGCAGTACTTC. Protein: CASSRDRISYEQYF.

The J gene is TRBJ1-2, the V gene TRBV13; the D is unclear. Germline CDR1 and CDR2: PRHDT and FYEKMQ (reference sequence). V dropped 5 bases and J dropped 6 bases, with 19 bases sitting between them. The CDR3 contains 15 residues. Here the CDR3 DNA reads TGTGCCAGCAGCCCGGACGACAAACACCTTCATGGCTACACCTTC. It encodes CASSPDDKHLHGYTF.

The chain has TRBV7-2 and TRBJ1-2; weak D call: TRBD1 (6 bases). In germline, CDR1 is SGHTA, CDR2 FQGNSA. Deletions cut 3 bases from V and 2 bases from J, with 13 bases between. There are 15 residues in the CDR3. CDR3 in DNA: TGTGCCAGCAGCTTCAAGGGGGGCCAAAACTATGGCTACACCTTC. Its translation is CASSFKGGQNYGYTF.

This sequence joins TRBV11-2 and TRBJ2-5; D call uncertain. The germline gives CDR1 SGHAT, CDR2 FQNNGV. The CDR3 consists of 14 residues. V was pared by 7 bases and J by 5 bases, with 17 bases between. The CDR3 protein is CASKKGGIVETQYF. CDR3 bases: TGTGCCAGCAAGAAAGGCGGTATTGTCGAGACCCAGTACTTC.

The chain uses TRBV7-3 and TRBJ2-6, with D perhaps TRBD2 (6 bases). Trimming removed 2 bases at V and 0 bases at J, with 14 bases between. This CDR3 spans 18 amino acids. CDR1 SGHTA and CDR2 FQGTGA come from the germline V gene. This CDR3 reads CASSLYGDGSSGANVLTF. The CDR3 DNA follows: TGTGCCAGCAGCTTATATGGGGACGGGAGCTCTGGGGCCAACGTCCTGACTTTC.

This chain uses TRBV5-6 with TRBJ1-1; D unresolved. Germline-derived CDR1 and CDR2 are SGHDT and YYEEEE. V lost 0 bases to trimming and J lost 5 bases, with 11 bases between them. The CDR3 length is 14 residues. CDR3 DNA: TGTGCCAGCAGCTTGGGGGGAGGGAGTACTGAAGCTTTCTTT. Translating gives CASSLGGGSTEAFF.

This clone showed up just a few times. The chain couples TRBV3-1 (or the pseudogene TRBV3-2) to TRBJ1-2, with TRBD1 identical over 7 bases. The germline gives CDR1 LGHDT, CDR2 YNNKEL (reference sequence). V trimming: 4 bases; J trimming: 6 bases; junction bases outside the gene matches: 14. The CDR3 is made up of 16 amino acids. CDR3 region: CASSPWDRPAGHGYTF. The CDR3 DNA is TGTGCCAGCAGCCCCTGGGACAGACCCGCTGGACATGGCTACACCTTC.

The V gene is TRBV9, the J gene TRBJ1-2, with 7 bases identical to TRBD1. The V gene's germline CDR1 is SGDLS and CDR2 YYNGEE. J lost 7 bases, V lost 4 bases, and 10 bases had no gene match. The CDR3 is 14 residues long. The CDR3 protein is CASSSTGTASGYTF. CDR3 sequence (DNA): TGTGCCAGCAGCTCAACCGGGACAGCCTCTGGCTACACCTTC. The full variable domain, rest sourced from reference TRBV9 and TRBJ1-2, is DSGVTQTPKHLITATGQRVTLRCSPRSGDLSVYWYQQSLDQGLQFLIQYYNGEERAKGNILERFSAQQFPDLHSELNLSSLELGDSALYFCASSSTGTASGYTFGSGTRLTVV.

This clone has a single count. The chain carries TRBV3-1 (or the pseudogene TRBV3-2) and TRBJ2-7; the D gene is possibly TRBD1 (5 bases). This CDR3 has 14 amino acids. V was cut by 2 bases and J by 5 bases, with 13 bases left in between. Germline V CDR1 and CDR2: LGHDT, YNNKEL (reference sequence). CDR3 DNA sequence: TGTGCCAGCAGCCAAAATACAGGCGCCAACGAGCAGTACTTC. Its protein product is CASSQNTGANEQYF.

Concerning this clone: Its ends do not fully match the called genes, so a read error is possible. This chain joins TRBV7-2 and TRBJ1-1, with 12 bases that match TRBD1. Germline assignment: CDR1 SGHTA and CDR2 FQGNSA. This CDR3 has 15 residues. This CDR3 is CASSLAPGTGGRGIF. The CDR3 DNA sequence: TGTGCCAGCAGCTTAGCGCCCGGGACAGGGGGCCGGGGGATCTTT.

The chain employs TRBV7-7 and TRBJ2-2; 9 nucleotides align to TRBD1. Germline CDR1 and CDR2: SSHAT and FNYEAQ (reference sequence). V shed 5 bases, J shed 7 bases, and the junction held 5 bases outside the gene matches. The CDR3 contains 14 residues. The chain's CDR3 is CASSKQGANGELFF. The CDR3 nucleotides are TGTGCCAGCAGCAAACAGGGGGCGAACGGGGAGCTGTTTTTT.

V gene TRBV30 combines with J gene TRBJ1-3; D possibly corresponds to TRBD1 (6 bases). From germline, CDR1 is GTSNPN and CDR2 SVGIG (reference sequence). This CDR3 region has 17 residues. Trimming pared 5 bases from V and 3 bases from J, leaving 23 bases between. CDR3: CAWEGARTVQGGNTIYF. The DNA of the CDR3 is TGTGCCTGGGAAGGAGCCAGGACAGTCCAAGGTGGAAACACCATATATTTT. The whole variable domain, filled in from reference TRBV30 and TRBJ1-3, reads SQTIHQWPATLVQPVGSPLSLECTVEGTSNPNLYWYRQAAGRGLQLLFYSVGIGQISSEVPQNLSASRPQDRQFILSSKKLLLSDSGFYLCAWEGARTVQGGNTIYFGEGSWLTVV.

The J gene is TRBJ2-2, the V gene TRBV30; D uncertain. In germline, CDR1 is GTSNPN, CDR2 SVGIG (reference sequence). V was clipped by 2 bases and J by 3 bases, with 1 base between them. The CDR3 sequence is 11 residues long. The CDR3 DNA sequence: TGTGCCTGGAGTCACACCGGGGAGCTGTTTTTT. Residues: CAWSHTGELFF.

This chain uses TRBV5-6 with TRBJ2-7, with D unclear. V lost 0 bases, J lost 4 bases, and 8 bases lay in between. The CDR3 extends over 13 amino acids. CDR1 is SGHDT, CDR2 YYEEEE, per germline. For the CDR3, the DNA is TGTGCCAGCAGCTTGGGTAGTAGGTACGAGCAGTACTTC. Translated, it gives CASSLGSRYEQYF.

There are a few counts of this clone. This chain joins TRBV28 and TRBJ1-6, with D uncertain. Germline lookup yields CDR1 MDHEN and CDR2 SYDVKM. The ends were cut back, 5 bases at V and 10 bases at J, with 15 bases in the middle. This CDR3 has 14 amino acids. CDR3 residues: CASSEGGAMSPLHF. The DNA for the CDR3 is TGTGCCAGCAGTGAAGGAGGAGCAATGTCACCCCTCCACTTT.

The chain combines TRBV30 with TRBJ1-2; D not resolved. The CDR3 has 12 residues. Germline V gene data show CDR1 as GTSNPN and CDR2 as SVGIG (reference sequence). V was shortened by 2 bases and J by 4 bases, with 8 bases between the two germline ends. As DNA, the CDR3 is TGTGCCTGGAGTACCGGGGTCTATGGCTACACCTTC. It specifies CAWSTGVYGYTF.

To note about this clone: Mismatch with germline at one junction end may stem from a read error. The chain uses TRBV6-2 or TRBV6-3 and TRBJ2-7; D tentatively reads TRBD1 or TRBD2 (5 bases each). Germline CDR1 MNHEY, CDR2 SVGEGT. The CDR3 is 13 amino acids. Here the CDR3 reads CASSYSIGWDENF. The CDR3 nucleotides are TGTGCCAGCAGTTACTCCATTGGGTGGGACGAGAACTTC.

The rearrangement uses TRBV27 and TRBJ2-1; D could derive from TRBD1 or TRBD2 (5 bases each). This CDR3 spans 18 amino acids. Trimming removed 2 bases at V and 1 base at J, with 18 bases between. Germline-derived CDR1 and CDR2 are MNHEY and SMNVEV (reference sequence). DNA for the CDR3: TGTGCCAGCAGTTTAATCGCTAGCATAAGGACATCCTACAATGAGCAGTTCTTC. It specifies CASSLIASIRTSYNEQFF.

The genes are TRBV24-1 and TRBJ2-5; D not resolved. Per germline, CDR1 KGHDR and CDR2 SFDVKD. V was pared by 1 base and J by 2 bases, with 1 base between. This CDR3 is built from 12 residues. The CDR3 coding sequence is TGTGCCACCAGTGATTTTCAAGAGACCCAGTACTTC. Protein sequence: CATSDFQETQYF.

This chain links TRBV10-3 with TRBJ1-1; 9 bases are a match to TRBD1. CDR1 is ENHRY, CDR2 SYGVKD, per germline. CDR3 length equals 16 residues. V shed 3 bases, J shed 8 bases, and the junction held 13 bases outside the gene matches. For the CDR3, the DNA is TGTGCCATCAGTGACCAGGGACAGGGTACGACCCTGGAAGCTTTCTTT. This encodes CAISDQGQGTTLEAFF.

The chain uses TRBV25-1 and TRBJ1-4, with D unclear. Per germline, CDR1 MGHDK and CDR2 SYGVNS. The ends were cut back, 6 bases at V and 3 bases at J, with 5 bases in the middle. This CDR3 region has 12 residues. CDR3 bases: TGTGCCAGCAGGAGTCCTAATGAAAAACTGTTTTTT. Its translation is CASRSPNEKLFF. The full variable domain, rest sourced from reference TRBV25-1 and TRBJ1-4, is EADIYQTPRYLVIGTGKKITLECSQTMGHDKMYWYQQDPGMELHLIHYSYGVNSTEKGDLSSESTVSRIRTEHFPLTLESARPSHTSQYLCASRSPNEKLFFGSGTQLSVL.

V usage is TRBV4-2 and J usage is TRBJ1-1; D is unresolved. V lost 0 bases and J 1 base, leaving 21 bases between the germline ends. Germline CDR1 and CDR2: LGHNA and YNFKEQ. This CDR3 has 19 residues. The CDR3 DNA follows: TGTGCCAGCAGCCAAGATCTTCTTAAGGGTCTTCGAGGGAACACTGAAGCTTTCTTT. It encodes CASSQDLLKGLRGNTEAFF.

The V gene is TRBV20-1, the J gene TRBJ2-7; no clear D gene. V shed 3 bases and J shed 0 bases, with 3 bases lying between them. The CDR3 is made up of 11 amino acids. Germline CDR1 reads DFQATT; CDR2 reads SNEGSKA (reference sequence). The CDR3: CSARVSYEQYF. The CDR3 nucleotides are TGCAGTGCTAGGGTCTCCTACGAGCAGTACTTC.